The 10 T cell receptor beta chains reported below all come from one sample, sequenced in a study of Graves' ophthalmopathy and Graves' hyperthyroidism. As the template, RNA transcripts were used to amplify TCR beta CDR3 regions. The authors performed first-round RT-PCR with HTBI primers and then a second-round multiplex PCR. In TCRdb, the multiplex PCR reads were re-called with MiXCR into one record per CDR3 protein. The sample yields about 550,000 distinct CDR3 sequences, less than 45% seen once. Sequenced sample: peripheral blood or thyroid tissue (not recorded which). These receptors all stem from an adult man with Graves' hyperthyroidism.

This clonotype was observed many times. The chain combines TRBV20-1 with TRBJ1-1; 8 bases line up with TRBD1. J lost 5 bases, V lost 2 bases, and 7 bases had no gene match. In germline, CDR1 is DFQATT, CDR2 SNEGSKA (reference sequence). This CDR3 is 14 amino acids long. CDR3 residues: CSARSGRGRTEAFF. The CDR3 region has the DNA TGCAGTGCTAGAAGCGGCAGGGGGCGGACTGAAGCTTTCTTT.

This chain connects TRBV2 to TRBJ1-4; TRBD1 matches 8 bases. This CDR3 is 13 amino acids long. Germline values: CDR1 SNHLY, CDR2 FYNNEI. J was trimmed by 7 bases and V by 6 bases; bases with no gene match: 4. This chain's CDR3 is CASRSGGREKLFF. DNA for the CDR3: TGTGCCAGCAGATCAGGGGGCCGTGAAAAACTGTTTTTT.

The chain uses TRBV25-1 and TRBJ1-1, with TRBD1 matching 9 bases. Germline CDR1 and CDR2: MGHDK and SYGVNS. Trimming at V came to 6 bases and at J to 4 bases, leaving 9 bases not matched to a gene. The CDR3 length is 15 residues. This CDR3 reads CASRWGTGQVTEAFF. In nucleotides, the CDR3 is TGTGCCAGCAGGTGGGGGACAGGGCAGGTCACTGAAGCTTTCTTT.

This clonotype was counted at least ten times. At one boundary the junction diverges from the germline segment, which might be a read error. The chain couples TRBV20-1 to TRBJ1-1, with D maybe TRBD1 (6 bases). This CDR3 contains 14 residues. CDR1 DFQATT and CDR2 SNEGSKA come from the germline V gene (reference sequence). CDR3 DNA: TGCAGTGCTAACCACCAGGGGCCCCAAGATGAAGCTTTCTTC. Protein sequence: CSANHQGPQDEAFF.

The V gene is TRBV2, the J gene TRBJ1-2; TRBD1 matches 7 bases. The J segment lost 4 bases and the V segment lost 2 bases, leaving 4 bases of the junction unmatched. CDR3 length: 14 amino acids. Germline-derived CDR1 and CDR2 are SNHLY and FYNNEI. The CDR3 protein is CASSEQGELYGYTF. Written as DNA, the CDR3 is TGTGCCAGCAGTGAACAGGGGGAACTCTATGGCTACACCTTC.

This sequence joins TRBV5-8 and TRBJ1-2; 9 bases line up with TRBD1. The CDR3 sequence is 17 residues long. Germline CDR1 SGHTS, CDR2 YDEGEE. V was clipped by 4 bases and J by 2 bases; unmatched bases: 12. The CDR3 loop is CASSRDGTGIINYGYTF. The CDR3 DNA sequence: TGTGCCAGCAGCCGGGACGGGACAGGGATCATAAACTATGGCTACACCTTC.

For this clonotype: A junction boundary mismatches the germline segment, possibly from a read error. The genes are TRBV12-3 or TRBV12-4 and TRBJ2-4; D could derive from TRBD1 or TRBD2 (5 bases each). The CDR3 covers 17 residues. The CDR3 sequence is CASSLGALGTGGNIQYF. The DNA for the CDR3 is TGTGCCAGCAGCTTAGGGGCCCTCGGGACGGGCGGGAACATTCAGTACTTC.

This clonotype was detected a few times. The chain employs TRBV3-1 and TRBJ2-5, with TRBD1 matching 7 bases. The CDR3 is 15 amino acids. V was pared by 0 bases and J by 2 bases, with 3 bases of the junction left unmatched. CDR1 LGHDT and CDR2 YNNKEL come from the germline V gene (reference sequence). CDR3: CASSQDARGQETQYF. The CDR3 bases are TGTGCCAGCAGCCAAGATGCCAGGGGGCAAGAGACCCAGTACTTC.

The chain links TRBV7-9 to TRBJ2-6; D unresolved. Germline V CDR1 and CDR2: SEHNR, FQNEAQ (reference sequence). The CDR3 has 11 amino acids. V gave up 5 bases and J gave up 6 bases, with 2 bases separating them. CDR3 sequence: CASSPANVLTF. CDR3 nucleotides: TGTGCCAGCAGCCCGGCCAACGTCCTGACTTTC.

There are a few counts of this clonotype. The chain is built from TRBV9 and TRBJ1-1, with 9 bases identical to TRBD1. In germline, CDR1 is SGDLS, CDR2 YYNGEE. The CDR3 is 15 residues long. V lost 0 bases, J lost 8 bases, and 8 bases stayed unmatched. The CDR3 nucleotides read TGTGCCAGCAGCGTAGATGGGAGGACAGGGGACGAAGCTTTCTTT. Protein sequence: CASSVDGRTGDEAFF. The entire variable domain, with the rest obtained from reference TRBV9 and TRBJ1-1, is as follows: DSGVTQTPKHLITATGQRVTLRCSPRSGDLSVYWYQQSLDQGLQFLIQYYNGEERAKGNILERFSAQQFPDLHSELNLSSLELGDSALYFCASSVDGRTGDEAFFGQGTRLTVV.